This paragraph covers one T cell receptor beta chain sequence. The germline V gene has CDR1 SGHAT and CDR2 FQNNGV. This CDR3 spans 11 amino acids. Deletions cut 3 bases from V and 7 bases from J, with 6 bases between. Profiling relied on immunoSEQ multiplex PCR, and the TCRdb table lists in-frame clones only, not all of them. Of around 180,000 clones in the sample, about 86% were seen once. The data are from a study of blood T cell repertoires in COVID-19. The TCR was taken from a man between 65 and 85 years old with active or convalescent COVID-19. The specimen was peripheral blood. The chain carries TRBV11-2 and TRBJ1-2; D call uncertain. CDR3 in amino acids: CASSLNSGYTF. CDR3 bases: TGTGCCAGCAGCTTGAACAGTGGCTACACCTTC.